A selection of T cell receptor beta chains follows, all from one sample in a study of blood T cell repertoires in COVID-19. The protocol was immunoSEQ multiplex PCR, while the TCRdb copy is restricted to in-frame clones and leaves out a portion. The sample carries roughly 210,000 clones, 84% recorded once. Sequencing was done on a sample of peripheral blood. The receptor set was obtained from a woman older than 75 with COVID-19, enrolled during active disease. CDR3s include the opening cysteine and the closing phenylalanine or tryptophan. Each record gives: clone size, J gene, D gene, V gene, CDR3 DNA, CDR3 protein. D genes are given only for firm matches. Clone size is given for some rows only: seen once, a few or many times, or a class if the clone is expanded.

abundance: .; j_gene: TRBJ2-1; d_gene: .; v_gene: TRBV19; CDR3nt: TGTGCCAGTAGTATCCGGGACGGGGGCAATGAGCAGTTCTTC; CDR3aa: CASSIRDGGNEQFF
abundance: .; j_gene: TRBJ1-5; d_gene: .; v_gene: TRBV18; CDR3nt: TGTGCCAGCTCACCGGGAGGGAATAGCAATCAGCCCCAGCATTTT; CDR3aa: CASSPGGNSNQPQHF
abundance: .; j_gene: TRBJ1-2; d_gene: TRBD1; v_gene: TRBV4-3; CDR3nt: TGCGCCAGCAGCCAAACAGCGACAGGGGGGCACTATGGCTACACCTTC; CDR3aa: CASSQTATGGHYGYTF
abundance: .; j_gene: TRBJ1-4; d_gene: .; v_gene: TRBV2; CDR3nt: TGTGCCAGCAGTGGACTACTGCCCACGGTGGAAAAACTGTTTTTT; CDR3aa: CASSGLLPTVEKLFF
abundance: .; j_gene: TRBJ1-2; d_gene: TRBD1; v_gene: TRBV10-2; CDR3nt: TGCGCCAGCAGCGAACAGGGGGGCTATGGCTACACCTTC; CDR3aa: CASSEQGGYGYTF
abundance: .; j_gene: TRBJ1-5; d_gene: .; v_gene: TRBV6-5; CDR3nt: TGTGCCAGCAGTTACTCGATAAGCCGGCCCCAGCATTTT; CDR3aa: CASSYSISRPQHF
abundance: few; j_gene: TRBJ2-7; d_gene: .; v_gene: TRBV9; CDR3nt: TGTGCCAGCAGCCGCGAAGGGGATCCCGGGAGAGAGCAGTACTTC; CDR3aa: CASSREGDPGREQYF
abundance: .; j_gene: TRBJ2-5; d_gene: TRBD2; v_gene: TRBV3-1/TRBV3-2; CDR3nt: TGTGCCAGCAGCTTCCGGGGGGGTGTGGAGACCCAGTACTTC; CDR3aa: CASSFRGGVETQYF
abundance: .; j_gene: TRBJ2-5; d_gene: TRBD1; v_gene: TRBV18; CDR3nt: TGTGCCAGCTCACCGGGCGGGACAGGGTTGGAGACCCAGTACTTC; CDR3aa: CASSPGGTGLETQYF
abundance: .; j_gene: TRBJ2-6; d_gene: .; v_gene: TRBV3-1/TRBV3-2; CDR3nt: TGTGCCAGCAGCCAAAACGGGGGCTCTGGGGCCAACGTCCTGACTTTC; CDR3aa: CASSQNGGSGANVLTF
abundance: .; j_gene: TRBJ2-1; d_gene: TRBD1; v_gene: TRBV7-6; CDR3nt: TGTGCCAGCAGCCTGGGACAGCCAAATTACAATGAGCAGTTCTTC; CDR3aa: CASSLGQPNYNEQFF
abundance: .; j_gene: TRBJ2-7; d_gene: .; v_gene: TRBV30; CDR3nt: TGTGCCTGGAGACCGGGACAATCTTACGAGCAGTACTTC; CDR3aa: CAWRPGQSYEQYF
abundance: .; j_gene: TRBJ1-2; d_gene: .; v_gene: TRBV6-5; CDR3nt: TGTGCCAGCAGTTACTCTACCGGTCATCAGGGCTATGGCTACACCTTC; CDR3aa: CASSYSTGHQGYGYTF
abundance: .; j_gene: TRBJ1-2; d_gene: TRBD1; v_gene: TRBV7-2; CDR3nt: TGTGCCAGCAGCACAGGGGTCATGGGGCAGCGAGGCTACACCTTC; CDR3aa: CASSTGVMGQRGYTF
abundance: .; j_gene: TRBJ1-3; d_gene: .; v_gene: TRBV29-1; CDR3nt: TGCAGCGTTGAATTTTCACCCGGAGAAAACACCATATATTTT; CDR3aa: CSVEFSPGENTIYF
abundance: once; j_gene: TRBJ1-2; d_gene: .; v_gene: TRBV5-1; CDR3nt: TGCGCCAGCAGCTTGGATGGGTCAGGGTACTATGGCTACACCTTC; CDR3aa: CASSLDGSGYYGYTF
abundance: few; j_gene: TRBJ1-6; d_gene: .; v_gene: TRBV7-9; CDR3nt: TGTGCCAGCGGGGAGCCGGGGGATCGGTCACCCCTCCACTTT; CDR3aa: CASGEPGDRSPLHF
abundance: once; j_gene: TRBJ2-5; d_gene: TRBD2; v_gene: TRBV5-1; CDR3nt: TGCGCCAGCAGCTTCCGGCGGGGGGGCACTCAACCCCAACAGACCCAGTACTTC; CDR3aa: CASSFRRGGTQPQQTQYF
abundance: .; j_gene: TRBJ1-1; d_gene: .; v_gene: TRBV5-1; CDR3nt: TGCGCCAGCAGCTTGTATGCAGGGGTTTCTCGCACTGAAGCTTTCTTT; CDR3aa: CASSLYAGVSRTEAFF
abundance: .; j_gene: TRBJ2-1; d_gene: .; v_gene: TRBV7-9; CDR3nt: TGTGCCAGCAGCCAGACCCCCGGGTCCTTGCTTGAGCAGTTCTTC; CDR3aa: CASSQTPGSLLEQFF
abundance: .; j_gene: TRBJ2-5; d_gene: TRBD1; v_gene: TRBV5-1; CDR3nt: TGCGCCAGCAGCCCACAGGGGCAGGGTGAGACCCAGTACTTC; CDR3aa: CASSPQGQGETQYF
abundance: .; j_gene: TRBJ2-2; d_gene: .; v_gene: TRBV24-1; CDR3nt: TGTGCCACCAGTGACCTAAAGACGGCTAGAGGGACCGGGGAGCTGTTTTTT; CDR3aa: CATSDLKTARGTGELFF
abundance: .; j_gene: TRBJ1-2; d_gene: .; v_gene: TRBV5-4; CDR3nt: TGTGCCAGCAGCTGGAACAGGGTACCCTTCTATGGCTACACCTTC; CDR3aa: CASSWNRVPFYGYTF
abundance: once; j_gene: TRBJ2-3; d_gene: .; v_gene: TRBV5-1; CDR3nt: TGCGCCAGCAGCTCTGTCGACATTCGCACAGATACGCAGTATTTT; CDR3aa: CASSSVDIRTDTQYF
abundance: .; j_gene: TRBJ1-5; d_gene: TRBD1; v_gene: TRBV18; CDR3nt: TGTGCCAGCTCAGTGAAAGGGACAGATAATCAGCCCCAGCATTTT; CDR3aa: CASSVKGTDNQPQHF
abundance: .; j_gene: TRBJ2-2; d_gene: .; v_gene: TRBV5-6; CDR3nt: TGTGCCAGCAGCCCACCGTGGCAGACTTACGCCGGGGAGCTGTTTTTT; CDR3aa: CASSPPWQTYAGELFF
abundance: few; j_gene: TRBJ2-1; d_gene: .; v_gene: TRBV6-1; CDR3nt: TGTGCCAGCAGTGAAGAGACAGCCAATGAGCAGTTCTTC; CDR3aa: CASSEETANEQFF
abundance: .; j_gene: TRBJ2-1; d_gene: .; v_gene: TRBV28; CDR3nt: TGTGCCAGCAGTGGTCAGGTTTTTAGCTCCTACAATGAGCAGTTCTTC; CDR3aa: CASSGQVFSSYNEQFF
abundance: .; j_gene: TRBJ2-2; d_gene: TRBD1; v_gene: TRBV5-1; CDR3nt: TGCGCCAGCAGGAGGGACAGGGGACTGGGCGGGGAGCTGTTTTTT; CDR3aa: CASRRDRGLGGELFF